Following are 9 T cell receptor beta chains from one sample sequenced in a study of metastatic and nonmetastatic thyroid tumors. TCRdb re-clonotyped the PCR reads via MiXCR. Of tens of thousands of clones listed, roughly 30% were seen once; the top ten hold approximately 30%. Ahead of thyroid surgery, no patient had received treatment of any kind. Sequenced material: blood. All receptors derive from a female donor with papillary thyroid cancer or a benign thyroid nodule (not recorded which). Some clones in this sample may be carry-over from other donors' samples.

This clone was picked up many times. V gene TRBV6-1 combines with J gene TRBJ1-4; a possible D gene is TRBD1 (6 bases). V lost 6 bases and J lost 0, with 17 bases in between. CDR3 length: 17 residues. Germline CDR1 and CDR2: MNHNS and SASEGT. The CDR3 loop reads CASRGTPLIATNEKLFF. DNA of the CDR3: TGTGCCAGCAGGGGGACACCCCTTATTGCAACTAATGAAAAACTGTTTTTT.

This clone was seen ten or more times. The CDR3 reads CASSLAPDQPQHF. CDR3 nucleotide sequence: TGTGCCAGCAGCTTGGCCCCCGATCAGCCCCAGCATTTT. This chain joins TRBV13 and TRBJ1-5; unclear D gene. V was pared by 3 bases and J by 5 bases, with 8 bases between. The CDR3 covers 13 residues. CDR1 PRHDT and CDR2 FYEKMQ come from the germline V gene (reference sequence).

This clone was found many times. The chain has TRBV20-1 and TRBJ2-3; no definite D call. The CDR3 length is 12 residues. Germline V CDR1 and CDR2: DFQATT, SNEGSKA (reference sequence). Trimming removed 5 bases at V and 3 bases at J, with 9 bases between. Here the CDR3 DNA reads TGCAGTGCTGACGGACCAACAGATACGCAGTATTTT. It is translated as CSADGPTDTQYF.

CDR3 nucleotide sequence: TGCGCCAGCAGCTTGGCCAGTCCCGGGGAGCTGTTTTTT. Translating gives CASSLASPGELFF. V is TRBV5-1 and J is TRBJ2-2; no clear D. The V gene's germline CDR1 is SGHRS and CDR2 YFSETQ. There are 13 residues in the CDR3. The V and J ends lost 0 bases and 6 bases respectively, with 6 bases between them.

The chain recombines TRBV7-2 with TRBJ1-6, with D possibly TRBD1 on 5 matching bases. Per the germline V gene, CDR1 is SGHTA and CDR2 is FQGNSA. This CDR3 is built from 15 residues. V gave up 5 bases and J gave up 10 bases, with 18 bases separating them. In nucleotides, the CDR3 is TGTGCCAGCAGCCAAATGGGGGGAGTAGTGTCACCCCTCCACTTT. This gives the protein CASSQMGGVVSPLHF.

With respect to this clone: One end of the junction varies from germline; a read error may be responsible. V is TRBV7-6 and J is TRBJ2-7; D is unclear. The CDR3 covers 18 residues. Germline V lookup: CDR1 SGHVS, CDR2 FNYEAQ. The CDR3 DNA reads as TGTGCCAGCATCTTAGGTTCTGAGGCGGTGGTATTCCCCTTCGAGCAGTACTTC. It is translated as CASILGSEAVVFPFEQYF. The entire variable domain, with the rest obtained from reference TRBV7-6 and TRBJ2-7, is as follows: GAGVSQSPRYKVTKRGQDVALRCDPISGHVSLYWYRQALGQGPEFLTYFNYEAQQDKSGLPNDRFSAERPEGSISTLTIQRTEQRDSAMYRCASILGSEAVVFPFEQYFGPGTRLTVT.

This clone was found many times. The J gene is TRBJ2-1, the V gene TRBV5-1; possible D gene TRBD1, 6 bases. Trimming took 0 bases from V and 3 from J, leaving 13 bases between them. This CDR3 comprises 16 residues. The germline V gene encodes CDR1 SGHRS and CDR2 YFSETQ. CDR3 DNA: TGCGCCAGCAGCTTGGCCGGACAGAGCCGCTACAATGAGCAGTTCTTC. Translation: CASSLAGQSRYNEQFF.

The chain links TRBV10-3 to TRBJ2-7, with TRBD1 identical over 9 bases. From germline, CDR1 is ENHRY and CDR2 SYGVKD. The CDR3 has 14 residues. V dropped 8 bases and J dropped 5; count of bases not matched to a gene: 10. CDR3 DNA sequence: TGTGCCATCGAAGGGACAGGGCCTGAGAACGAGCAGTACTTC. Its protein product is CAIEGTGPENEQYF.

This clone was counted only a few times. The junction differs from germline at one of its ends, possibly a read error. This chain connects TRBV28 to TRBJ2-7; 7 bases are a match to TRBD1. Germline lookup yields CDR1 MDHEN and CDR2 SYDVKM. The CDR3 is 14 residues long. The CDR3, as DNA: TGTGCGAGCAGTTTGGTGGGACAGAACGACGAGCTGTACTTC. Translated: CASSLVGQNDELYF.